These T cell receptor beta chains were read from a single sample in a study of shared clonotypes between healthy human individuals. This table comes from immunoSEQ multiplex PCR, and its TCRdb copy is limited to in-frame clones, with some not included. The sample lists approximately 1,000,000 clones; 75% to 80% were seen once. What was sequenced was memory CD4+ T cells from PBMCs. All receptors come from a man aged 18-30 years in good health. Some clones in this sample may be carry-over from other donors' samples. Both conserved end residues are part of each CDR3. Fields, in order: J gene, clone size, D gene, V gene, CDR3 DNA, CDR3 protein. The D gene is left open where the match is weak. Only part of the rows carry a size: once, few, many, or a class if the clone is expanded.

TRBJ1-4 | NA | NA | TRBV11-3 | TGTGCCAGCAGCTCTTCACTGCCGACTGTTGCAACTAATGAAAAACTGTTTTTT | CASSSSLPTVATNEKLFF
TRBJ1-5 | NA | TRBD1 | TRBV6-6 | TGTGCCAGCAGCCGGGACAGGTATTTGGAACAGCCCCAGCATTTT | CASSRDRYLEQPQHF
TRBJ2-1 | NA | NA | TRBV5-1 | TGCGCCAGCAGCTTGGCACGGGGTGAGCAGTTCTTC | CASSLARGEQFF
TRBJ1-5 | NA | NA | TRBV5-1 | TGCGCCAGCAGCTTCGCTTGGGGACAGCCCCAGCATTTT | CASSFAWGQPQHF
TRBJ2-7 | NA | TRBD1 | TRBV5-5 | TGTGCCAGCAGTCCGAGGGCACCGGGACAGACCTACGAGCAGTACTTC | CASSPRAPGQTYEQYF
TRBJ1-2 | NA | NA | TRBV6-6 | TGTGCCAGCAGTTACTCGAAGGGGTATGGCTACACCTTC | CASSYSKGYGYTF
TRBJ2-7 | NA | NA | TRBV27 | TGTGCCAGCAGTTTATACCCGGACCGCTCCTACGAGCAGTACTTC | CASSLYPDRSYEQYF
TRBJ2-7 | NA | TRBD1 | TRBV5-5 | TGTGCCAGCAGCTGGAGCGGGACAGGGGCAAACTACGAGCAGTACTTC | CASSWSGTGANYEQYF
TRBJ2-7 | NA | TRBD1 | TRBV18 | TGTGCCAGCTCACCATTGGACAGGTTGTACGAGCAGTACTTC | CASSPLDRLYEQYF
TRBJ2-1 | NA | TRBD2 | TRBV30 | TGTGCCTGGACCCCCGGACTAGCGGGAGTCCATGAGCAGTTCTTC | CAWTPGLAGVHEQFF
TRBJ2-7 | NA | TRBD2 | TRBV19 | TGTGCCAGTAGGGCTACTAGCGGGAGGACCTACGAGCAGTACTTC | CASRATSGRTYEQYF
TRBJ1-2 | once | NA | TRBV10-3 | TGTGCCATCAGCGCCGACCTCGGGCGCTATGGCTACACCTTC | CAISADLGRYGYTF
TRBJ2-7 | NA | TRBD2 | TRBV28 | TGTGCCAGCAGTTTACTGCGGGAGGGCCTTTACGAGCAGTACTTC | CASSLLREGLYEQYF
TRBJ2-2 | NA | TRBD2 | TRBV5-1 | TGCGCCAGCAGCTTTCTTCCGTCACGCCTGAGCGGGGCCAACACCGGGGAGCTGTTTTTT | CASSFLPSRLSGANTGELFF
TRBJ2-7 | NA | NA | TRBV5-1 | TGCGCCAGCAGCTTGGCCTTCTCGGGTAGCTCCTACGAGCAGTACTTC | CASSLAFSGSSYEQYF
TRBJ1-1 | NA | NA | TRBV9 | TGTGCCAGCAGCGTAGCGGCAAGAATGAACACTGAAGCTTTCTTT | CASSVAARMNTEAFF
TRBJ2-5 | NA | TRBD2 | TRBV4-3 | TGCGCCAGCAGCCTGCACCATATCGGACTAGCGGGAGTGGAGACCCAGTACTTC | CASSLHHIGLAGVETQYF
TRBJ2-7 | NA | TRBD2 | TRBV6-5 | TGTGCCAGCAGGAGACTAGCGGGAGGGTGGTACGAGCAGTACTTC | CASRRLAGGWYEQYF
TRBJ2-7 | NA | NA | TRBV7-6 | TGTGCCAGCAGTCGCAATGGGTACGACTACGAGCAGTACTTC | CASSRNGYDYEQYF
TRBJ1-3 | few | NA | TRBV5-1 | TGCGCCAGCAGCCAAGATCCCCAGACAGTGCGCTCTGGAAACACCATATATTTT | CASSQDPQTVRSGNTIYF
TRBJ1-2 | once | NA | TRBV28 | TGTGCCACCAACGCCGGGGATGGTAACTATGGCTACACCTTC | CATNAGDGNYGYTF
TRBJ2-7 | NA | TRBD2 | TRBV10-3 | TGTGCCATCAGTGAATCTAGCGGGAGGTACGAGCAGTACTTC | CAISESSGRYEQYF
TRBJ1-5 | once | TRBD1 | TRBV2 | TGTGCCAGCCGTATGGACAGGTATCAGCCCCAGCATTTT | CASRMDRYQPQHF
TRBJ1-2 | NA | NA | TRBV7-9 | TGTGCCAGCAGTATCCAACGCCCGACAGCGGACCATGGCTACACCTTC | CASSIQRPTADHGYTF
TRBJ1-1 | NA | NA | TRBV7-9 | TGTGCCAGCAGTCTCACAGGGAGCTCTGAAGCTTTCTTT | CASSLTGSSEAFF
TRBJ2-5 | NA | NA | TRBV7-7 | TGTGCCAGCAGCCCAGTTGGGGAGACCCAGTACTTC | CASSPVGETQYF
TRBJ1-2 | many | NA | TRBV19 | TGTGCCAGTAGTACCGTCGGGACCAACTATGGCTACACCTTC | CASSTVGTNYGYTF
TRBJ2-1 | NA | NA | TRBV28 | TGTGCCAGCAGTTTAGCCGGGAACTCCTACAATGAGCAGTTCTTC | CASSLAGNSYNEQFF
TRBJ2-1 | NA | TRBD2 | TRBV10-3 | TGTGCCATCAGTGATGCACTAGCGGGAGATCCCTCCTACAATGAGCAGTTCTTC | CAISDALAGDPSYNEQFF
TRBJ2-2 | NA | NA | TRBV5-1 | TGCGCCAGCAGCTTGGAGGGGAACGGGGAGCTGTTTTTT | CASSLEGNGELFF
TRBJ2-5 | NA | NA | TRBV30 | TGTGCCTGGAGTGTTTTCTGGGGATCGCAAGAGACCCAGTACTTC | CAWSVFWGSQETQYF
TRBJ1-5 | NA | NA | TRBV28 | TGTGCCAGCAGTTTATTAGGTTCCAATCAGCCCCAGCATTTT | CASSLLGSNQPQHF
TRBJ2-2 | NA | TRBD2 | TRBV18 | TGTGCCAGCTCACCCTCAGCGGGAGGGCTGAACACCGGGGAGCTGTTTTTT | CASSPSAGGLNTGELFF
TRBJ2-5 | NA | TRBD1 | TRBV9 | TGTGCCAGCAGCGACAGGGGGCGCGGAGAGACCCAGTACTTC | CASSDRGRGETQYF
TRBJ2-3 | once | NA | TRBV25-1 | TGTGCCAGCAGTGAATCTGGTAGCACAGATACGCAGTATTTT | CASSESGSTDTQYF
TRBJ2-7 | NA | NA | TRBV5-1 | TGCGCCAGCAGCTTGGGTGGCGCCACTACCTACGAGCAGTACTTC | CASSLGGATTYEQYF
TRBJ2-1 | NA | NA | TRBV28 | TGTGCCGTTCTAGGGGGGTACTACAATGAGCAGTTCTTC | CAVLGGYYNEQFF
TRBJ2-1 | NA | TRBD1 | TRBV28 | TGTGCCAGCAGTTTATCTGGTCGGGGACAGGGGAGGCATGAGCAGTTCTTC | CASSLSGRGQGRHEQFF
TRBJ2-5 | NA | NA | TRBV5-1 | TGCGCCAGCAGCGGGGCGAATCCTGGGGAGACCCAGTACTTC | CASSGANPGETQYF
TRBJ2-1 | NA | NA | TRBV27 | TGTGCCAGCAAAGAAGACCAGGAGACTTCCTACAATGAGCAGTTCTTC | CASKEDQETSYNEQFF
TRBJ1-1 | NA | TRBD1 | TRBV4-1 | TGCGCCAGCAGCTATAGGGGACAGTTGAACACTGAAGCTTTCTTT | CASSYRGQLNTEAFF
TRBJ2-1 | once | TRBD2 | TRBV4-2 | TGTGCCAGCAGCCAAAACCCTAGCGGTTTGTACAATGAGCAGTTCTTC | CASSQNPSGLYNEQFF
TRBJ2-7 | NA | TRBD2 | TRBV9 | TGTGCCAGCAGCCCCGGGACTAGTCGCGAGCAGTACTTC | CASSPGTSREQYF
TRBJ2-5 | NA | NA | TRBV30 | TGTGCCTTAAAACCGACAGAGCAAGAGACCCAGTACTTC | CALKPTEQETQYF
TRBJ2-3 | NA | TRBD2 | TRBV5-1 | TGCGCCAGCAGCTTTTCGACTAGCACCACAGATACGCAGTATTTT | CASSFSTSTTDTQYF
TRBJ2-7 | once | TRBD1 | TRBV7-2 | TGTGCCAGCAGCTTAATGGGACAGGGGGCTAAGTACTTC | CASSLMGQGAKYF
TRBJ1-3 | few | NA | TRBV19 | TGTGCCAGTAGTATTCGGACGGAAAAGAGCTCTGGAAACACCATATATTTT | CASSIRTEKSSGNTIYF
TRBJ2-1 | NA | NA | TRBV29-1 | TGCAGCGTTGAAAAGGGCAGCTCCTACAATGAGCAGTTCTTC | CSVEKGSSYNEQFF